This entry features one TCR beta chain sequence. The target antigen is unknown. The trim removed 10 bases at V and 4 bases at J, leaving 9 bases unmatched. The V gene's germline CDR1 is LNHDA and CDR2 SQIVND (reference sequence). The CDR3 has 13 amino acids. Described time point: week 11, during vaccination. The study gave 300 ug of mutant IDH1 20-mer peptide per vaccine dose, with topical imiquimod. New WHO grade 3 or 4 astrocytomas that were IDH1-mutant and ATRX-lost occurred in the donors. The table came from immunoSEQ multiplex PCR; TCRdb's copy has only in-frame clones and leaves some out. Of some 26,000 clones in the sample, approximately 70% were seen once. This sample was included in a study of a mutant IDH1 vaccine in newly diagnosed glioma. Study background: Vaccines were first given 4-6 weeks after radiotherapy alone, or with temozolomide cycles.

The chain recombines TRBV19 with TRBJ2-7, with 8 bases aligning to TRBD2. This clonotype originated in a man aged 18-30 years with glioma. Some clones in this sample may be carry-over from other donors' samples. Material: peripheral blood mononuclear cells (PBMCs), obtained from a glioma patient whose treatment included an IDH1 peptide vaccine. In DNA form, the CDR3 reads TGTGCCACCGCACCGGGACTAGGGTACGAGCAGTACTTC. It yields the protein CATAPGLGYEQYF.